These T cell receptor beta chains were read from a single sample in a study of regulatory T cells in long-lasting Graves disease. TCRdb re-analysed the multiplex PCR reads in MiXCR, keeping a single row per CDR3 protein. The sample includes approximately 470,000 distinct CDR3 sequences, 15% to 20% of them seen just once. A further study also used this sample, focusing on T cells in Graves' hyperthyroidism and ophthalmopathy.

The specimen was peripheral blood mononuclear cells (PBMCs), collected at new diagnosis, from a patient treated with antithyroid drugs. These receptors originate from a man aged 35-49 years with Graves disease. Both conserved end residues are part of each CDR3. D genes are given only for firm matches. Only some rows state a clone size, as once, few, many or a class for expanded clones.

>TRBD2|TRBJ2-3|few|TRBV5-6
CASSRPAGGAGWLGTQYF
TGTGCCAGCAGCCGGCCAGCGGGGGGGGCCGGATGGCTTGGTACGCAGTATTTT
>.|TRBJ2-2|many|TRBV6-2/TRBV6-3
CASSYRVEAGELFF
TGTGCCAGCAGTTACAGGGTGGAAGCCGGGGAGCTGTTTTTT
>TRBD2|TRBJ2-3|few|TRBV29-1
CSVEDLGTSFTDTQYF
TGCAGCGTTGAGGATCTAGGGACTAGCTTCACAGATACGCAGTATTTT
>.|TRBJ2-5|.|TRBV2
CATRDWDQETQYF
TGTGCCACCAGGGATTGGGACCAAGAGACCCAGTACTTC
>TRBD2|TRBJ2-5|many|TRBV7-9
CASSSLLGGGETQYF
TGTGCCAGCAGCTCCCTATTAGGCGGGGGGGAGACCCAGTACTTC
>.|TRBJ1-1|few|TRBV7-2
CASSLFGVSATEAFF
TGTGCCAGCAGCTTATTCGGGGTATCAGCCACTGAAGCTTTCTTT
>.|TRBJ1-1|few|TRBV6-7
CASSYPENTEAFF
TGTGCCAGCAGTTACCCAGAGAACACTGAAGCTTTCTTT
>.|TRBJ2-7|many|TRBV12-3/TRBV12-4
CASGPSQGPPYEQYF
TGTGCCAGCGGACCCTCGCAGGGGCCGCCCTACGAGCAGTACTTC
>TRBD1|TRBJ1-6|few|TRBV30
CAWSESGTGDNSPLHF
TGTGCCTGGAGTGAGAGCGGGACAGGGGATAATTCACCCCTCCACTTT
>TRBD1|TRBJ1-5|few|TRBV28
CASSYLRGQPSNQPQHF
TGTGCCAGCAGCTACCTTAGGGGACAGCCAAGCAATCAGCCCCAGCATTTT
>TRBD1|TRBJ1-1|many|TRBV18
CASSPRGDRLNTEAFF
TGTGCCAGCTCACCAAGGGGGGACAGGCTTAACACTGAAGCTTTCTTT
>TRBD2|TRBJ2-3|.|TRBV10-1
CASSDLAGLDTQYF
TGCGCCAGCAGTGATCTAGCGGGTCTTGATACGCAGTATTTT
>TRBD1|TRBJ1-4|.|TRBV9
CASSVQGEDEKLFF
TGTGCCAGCAGCGTACAGGGGGAGGATGAAAAACTGTTTTTT
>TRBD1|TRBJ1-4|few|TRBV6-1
CASSGSNRGTNEKLFF
TGTGCCAGCAGTGGAAGTAACAGGGGAACTAATGAAAAACTGTTTTTT
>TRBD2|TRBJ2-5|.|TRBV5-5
CASSLLGGSGETQYF
TGTGCCAGCAGCTTGTTGGGCGGGAGCGGAGAGACCCAGTACTTC
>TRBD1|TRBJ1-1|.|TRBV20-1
CSAPWTGGAAAFF
TGCAGTGCTCCTTGGACAGGGGGCGCCGCCGCTTTCTTT
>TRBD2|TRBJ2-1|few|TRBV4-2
CASSQLGREGRNEQFF
TGTGCCAGCAGCCAATTGGGACGGGAGGGACGGAATGAGCAGTTCTTC
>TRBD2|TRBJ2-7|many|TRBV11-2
CASSLEVRLAGPAYEQYF
TGTGCCAGCAGCTTAGAGGTGCGACTAGCGGGACCGGCCTACGAGCAGTACTTC
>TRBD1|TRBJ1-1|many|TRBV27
CASSGTGLSEAFF
TGTGCCAGCAGCGGGACAGGGTTGTCTGAAGCTTTCTTT
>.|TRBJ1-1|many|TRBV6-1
CASSDQMRLGTEAFF
TGTGCCAGCAGTGATCAGATGAGGCTAGGCACTGAAGCTTTCTTT
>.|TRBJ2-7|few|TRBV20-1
CSVRTSGEQYF
TGCAGTGTAAGGACTTCGGGAGAGCAGTACTTC
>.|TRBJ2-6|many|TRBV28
CASSLAGTFNSGANVLTF
TGTGCCAGCAGTTTGGCCGGGACTTTCAACTCTGGGGCCAACGTCCTGACTTTC
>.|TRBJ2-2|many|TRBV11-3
CASRRGTGELFF
TGTGCCAGCAGAAGGGGGACCGGGGAGCTGTTTTTT
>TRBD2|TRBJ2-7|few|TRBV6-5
CASSYSLAPITYEQYF
TGTGCCAGCAGTTACTCACTAGCGCCAATTACCTACGAGCAGTACTTC